This T cell receptor (beta chain) was recovered during a study of T-cell reconstitution after alpha-beta-depleted transplantation in children. CDR3 length: 16 residues. Trimming cost V 3 bases and J 3 bases, with 17 bases left between them. This clonotype has only a few counts. The library targeted TCRbeta and was prepared with unique molecular identifiers. TCRdb analysed the PCR reads with MiXCR anew, one entry per CDR3 protein. In the table there are 500,000 to 600,000 distinct CDR3 sequences, approximately 30% of which are singletons. The gene calls are TRBV12-3 or TRBV12-4 and TRBJ1-2; D may be TRBD1 (5 bases). Source: PBMCs from the stem cell graft donor, taken from the stem cell graft. The receptor was derived from a human donor who donated a stem cell graft to a child with aplastic anemia. The CDR3 nucleotides are TGTGCCAGCAGTTTTCGAGTCTCAGGGAGTGACTATGGCTACACCTTC. This codes for CASSFRVSGSDYGYTF.